This is a list of T cell receptor beta chains from one sample in a study of OX40 agonist ivuxolimab in advanced cancers. Repertoires were generated with immunoSEQ multiplex PCR, while TCRdb's copy carries only in-frame clones and drops some. The table has almost 45,000 clones, roughly 88% seen once. Sequencing was performed on CD4+ or CD8+ T cells sorted from blood, taken in a trial of the OX40 agonist ivuxolimab. These receptors were obtained from an adult with an advanced solid tumor such as melanoma, head and neck, liver or kidney cancer. CDR3s include the opening cysteine and the closing phenylalanine or tryptophan. D genes are given only for firm matches. Expanded clones get a size class; other rows say once, few or many, or leave the size out.

clone size: NA
J gene: TRBJ2-7
V gene: TRBV30
D gene: TRBD1
CDR3 DNA: TGTGCCTGGATAGGGGCCTCAGGGGGCGAGCAGTACTTC
CDR3 protein: CAWIGASGGEQYF

clone size: NA
J gene: TRBJ2-3
V gene: TRBV27
D gene: NA
CDR3 DNA: TGTGCCAGCAGTCTTCGGGGGTACACAGATACGCAGTATTTT
CDR3 protein: CASSLRGYTDTQYF

clone size: NA
J gene: TRBJ2-7
V gene: TRBV7-9
D gene: NA
CDR3 DNA: TGTGCCAGCAGCCTTTACACCTCGAGCTCCTACGAGCAGTACTTC
CDR3 protein: CASSLYTSSSYEQYF

clone size: NA
J gene: TRBJ2-1
V gene: TRBV19
D gene: TRBD2
CDR3 DNA: TGTGCCAGTCGACCACCGGGAGGCCTTTACAATGAGCAGTTCTTC
CDR3 protein: CASRPPGGLYNEQFF

clone size: NA
J gene: TRBJ1-1
V gene: TRBV6-1
D gene: NA
CDR3 DNA: TGTGCCAGCAGTGAAGCGGGGGGTTACACTGAAGCTTTCTTT
CDR3 protein: CASSEAGGYTEAFF

clone size: NA
J gene: TRBJ1-4
V gene: TRBV10-3
D gene: NA
CDR3 DNA: TGTGCCACCACCACGGACCTTGAAAAACTGTTTTTT
CDR3 protein: CATTTDLEKLFF

clone size: NA
J gene: TRBJ1-2
V gene: TRBV6-5
D gene: NA
CDR3 DNA: TGTGCCAGCAGTTACTCGAATCTACCGACCTATGGCTACACCTTC
CDR3 protein: CASSYSNLPTYGYTF

clone size: NA
J gene: TRBJ2-7
V gene: TRBV30
D gene: NA
CDR3 DNA: TGTGCCTGGGCCTGGGGGGACTACGAGCAGTACTTC
CDR3 protein: CAWAWGDYEQYF

clone size: NA
J gene: TRBJ1-5
V gene: TRBV11-2
D gene: NA
CDR3 DNA: TGTGCCAGCAGCTTGTCAGGGGATAGCAATCAGCCCCAGCATTTT
CDR3 protein: CASSLSGDSNQPQHF

clone size: NA
J gene: TRBJ1-1
V gene: TRBV7-2
D gene: TRBD1
CDR3 DNA: TGTGCCAGCAGCTCAGGGGGCTTAACTGAAGCTTTCTTT
CDR3 protein: CASSSGGLTEAFF

clone size: NA
J gene: TRBJ1-2
V gene: TRBV19
D gene: TRBD1
CDR3 DNA: TGTGCCAGTAGTATAGCAGGGGGAAGCTATGGCTACACCTTC
CDR3 protein: CASSIAGGSYGYTF

clone size: NA
J gene: TRBJ2-5
V gene: TRBV7-3
D gene: NA
CDR3 DNA: TGTGCCAGCAGCTTGACGGGGCTGGGGGAGACCCAGTACTTC
CDR3 protein: CASSLTGLGETQYF

clone size: NA
J gene: TRBJ2-7
V gene: TRBV7-2
D gene: TRBD2
CDR3 DNA: TGTGCCAGCAGCTCGGGCGGGGGGGCCAGCTATTGGTCCTACGAGCAGTACTTC
CDR3 protein: CASSSGGGASYWSYEQYF

clone size: NA
J gene: TRBJ1-2
V gene: TRBV14
D gene: NA
CDR3 DNA: TGTGCCAGCAGCCAAGATACAGGGAATGGCTACACCTTC
CDR3 protein: CASSQDTGNGYTF

clone size: NA
J gene: TRBJ2-3
V gene: TRBV4-3
D gene: TRBD2
CDR3 DNA: TGCGCCAGCAGCCAAGATTCATCAGGTAGCGGGGGGCCCCTCACAGATACGCAGTATTTT
CDR3 protein: CASSQDSSGSGGPLTDTQYF

clone size: NA
J gene: TRBJ1-1
V gene: TRBV18
D gene: NA
CDR3 DNA: TGTGCCAGCTCACCGGGGGGGATCACTGAAGCTTTCTTT
CDR3 protein: CASSPGGITEAFF

clone size: NA
J gene: TRBJ1-2
V gene: TRBV7-8
D gene: NA
CDR3 DNA: TGTGCCAGCAGCTTACTCGGGGGTAACTATGGCTACACCTTC
CDR3 protein: CASSLLGGNYGYTF

clone size: NA
J gene: TRBJ2-5
V gene: TRBV2
D gene: NA
CDR3 DNA: TGTGCCAGCAGTTTCCCGGGAAACCAAGAGACCCAGTACTTC
CDR3 protein: CASSFPGNQETQYF

clone size: NA
J gene: TRBJ2-1
V gene: TRBV7-6
D gene: NA
CDR3 DNA: TGTGCCAGCAGCTTTAAGGTAGCGTCGCGTAGCTCCTACAATGAGCAGTTCTTC
CDR3 protein: CASSFKVASRSSYNEQFF

clone size: NA
J gene: TRBJ1-2
V gene: TRBV6-5
D gene: TRBD1
CDR3 DNA: TGTGCCAGCAGTTACAGACAGGGGGACTATGGCTACACCTTC
CDR3 protein: CASSYRQGDYGYTF

clone size: few
J gene: TRBJ2-5
V gene: TRBV28
D gene: TRBD1
CDR3 DNA: TGTGCCAGCAGTTTATTAACAGGGGTGCGGGAGACCCAGTACTTC
CDR3 protein: CASSLLTGVRETQYF

clone size: NA
J gene: TRBJ1-1
V gene: TRBV6-5
D gene: TRBD1
CDR3 DNA: TGTGCCAGCAGTTACCGGGACAGGTCGGATGGTACTGAAGCTTTCTTT
CDR3 protein: CASSYRDRSDGTEAFF

clone size: few
J gene: TRBJ2-2
V gene: TRBV4-3
D gene: NA
CDR3 DNA: TGCGCCAGCAGCCACGAACTTTGGGCCGGGGAGCTGTTTTTT
CDR3 protein: CASSHELWAGELFF

clone size: NA
J gene: TRBJ2-7
V gene: TRBV9
D gene: NA
CDR3 DNA: TGTGCCAGCTACAGTCCCTACGAGCAGTACTTC
CDR3 protein: CASYSPYEQYF

clone size: once
J gene: TRBJ2-5
V gene: TRBV4-1
D gene: NA
CDR3 DNA: TGCGCCAGCAGCCCCCAGGTATCGGTTGGGGAGACCCAGTACTTC
CDR3 protein: CASSPQVSVGETQYF

clone size: NA
J gene: TRBJ1-2
V gene: TRBV6-5
D gene: NA
CDR3 DNA: TGTGCCAGCAGTCTTGACGGGCCGCCCTATGGCTACACCTTC
CDR3 protein: CASSLDGPPYGYTF

clone size: NA
J gene: TRBJ2-7
V gene: TRBV29-1
D gene: NA
CDR3 DNA: TGCAGCGTTGAAGGGGTAGAAGCCTCCTACGAGCAGTACTTC
CDR3 protein: CSVEGVEASYEQYF

clone size: NA
J gene: TRBJ1-1
V gene: TRBV7-2
D gene: TRBD1
CDR3 DNA: TGTGCCAGCAGCTTACATACAGGGGGCACTGAAGCTTTCTTT
CDR3 protein: CASSLHTGGTEAFF

clone size: NA
J gene: TRBJ1-1
V gene: TRBV7-2
D gene: NA
CDR3 DNA: TGTGCCAGCAGCTTAGAGTTAGGGCAGAACACTGAAGCTTTCTTT
CDR3 protein: CASSLELGQNTEAFF

clone size: NA
J gene: TRBJ2-7
V gene: TRBV5-8
D gene: NA
CDR3 DNA: TGTGCCAGCAGCTTAGGCTTGGGTTACGAGCAGTACTTC
CDR3 protein: CASSLGLGYEQYF

clone size: NA
J gene: TRBJ1-6
V gene: TRBV25-1
D gene: NA
CDR3 DNA: TGTGCCAGCAGTGCGGGGGGCCGATCACCCCTCCACTTT
CDR3 protein: CASSAGGRSPLHF

clone size: NA
J gene: TRBJ2-1
V gene: TRBV13
D gene: NA
CDR3 DNA: TGTGCCAGCAGCTTAGGTAGGCGGAACAATGAGCAGTTCTTC
CDR3 protein: CASSLGRRNNEQFF

clone size: NA
J gene: TRBJ2-5
V gene: TRBV4-1
D gene: NA
CDR3 DNA: TGCGCCAGCAGCCAAGCGGACAGCCCTGGGGGAGAGACCCAGTACTTC
CDR3 protein: CASSQADSPGGETQYF

clone size: NA
J gene: TRBJ2-6
V gene: TRBV29-1
D gene: NA
CDR3 DNA: TGCAGCGTTTATTTGGGGGGCTCTGGGGCCAACGTCCTGACTTTC
CDR3 protein: CSVYLGGSGANVLTF

clone size: NA
J gene: TRBJ2-5
V gene: TRBV13
D gene: NA
CDR3 DNA: TGTGCCAGCAGCGGCAGGGGCGGTTCGGAGACCCAGTACTTC
CDR3 protein: CASSGRGGSETQYF

clone size: NA
J gene: TRBJ2-5
V gene: TRBV2
D gene: NA
CDR3 DNA: TGTGCCAGCAAGGGGCTCCAAGAGACCCAGTACTTC
CDR3 protein: CASKGLQETQYF

clone size: NA
J gene: TRBJ2-5
V gene: TRBV28
D gene: NA
CDR3 DNA: TGTGCCAGCAGTTTTCGCTGGGGGACCGAGACCCAGTACTTC
CDR3 protein: CASSFRWGTETQYF

clone size: NA
J gene: TRBJ2-1
V gene: TRBV19
D gene: NA
CDR3 DNA: TGTGCCAGTAGTATTTGGGGGGTCGATGAGCAGTTCTTC
CDR3 protein: CASSIWGVDEQFF

clone size: NA
J gene: TRBJ1-3
V gene: TRBV9
D gene: NA
CDR3 DNA: TGTGCCAGCAGCGCCGAGTTCACGAGCTCTGGAAACACCATATATTTT
CDR3 protein: CASSAEFTSSGNTIYF

clone size: NA
J gene: TRBJ2-5
V gene: TRBV9
D gene: NA
CDR3 DNA: TGTGCCAGCAGCTCGGACAACGAAGAGACCCAGTACTTC
CDR3 protein: CASSSDNEETQYF

clone size: NA
J gene: TRBJ1-2
V gene: TRBV4-2
D gene: TRBD1
CDR3 DNA: TGTGCCAGCAGCCTTGCCGGGACAGACCCTTGGGGCTACACCTTC
CDR3 protein: CASSLAGTDPWGYTF

clone size: NA
J gene: TRBJ2-1
V gene: TRBV11-2
D gene: NA
CDR3 DNA: TGTGCCAGCAGCTTTTCTTCCACCAGCTCCTACAATGAGCAGTTCTTC
CDR3 protein: CASSFSSTSSYNEQFF

clone size: NA
J gene: TRBJ2-1
V gene: TRBV29-1
D gene: NA
CDR3 DNA: TGCAGCGTTGAGGGGGGTTACAATGAGCAGTTCTTC
CDR3 protein: CSVEGGYNEQFF

clone size: NA
J gene: TRBJ1-1
V gene: TRBV7-9
D gene: NA
CDR3 DNA: TGTGCCAGCAGGGGAGTCGGAGGGGGGCAGAACACTGAAGCTTTCTTT
CDR3 protein: CASRGVGGGQNTEAFF

clone size: NA
J gene: TRBJ2-5
V gene: TRBV25-1
D gene: TRBD1
CDR3 DNA: TGTGCCAGCAGGTACGCGCAGGGGGCCGTGGAGACCCAGTACTTC
CDR3 protein: CASRYAQGAVETQYF

clone size: NA
J gene: TRBJ1-2
V gene: TRBV6-5
D gene: TRBD1
CDR3 DNA: TGTGCCACACGGACAGGTGGTTTTAAGGGCTACACCTTC
CDR3 protein: CATRTGGFKGYTF

clone size: NA
J gene: TRBJ1-3
V gene: TRBV6-6
D gene: NA
CDR3 DNA: TGTGCCAGCAGTCCCCAGGGATGGACTGGAAACACCATATATTTT
CDR3 protein: CASSPQGWTGNTIYF

clone size: NA
J gene: TRBJ2-3
V gene: TRBV4-1
D gene: NA
CDR3 DNA: TGCGCCAGCAGCCAAGAAGGGCCGGGGGCTGGGAGTAGAGATACGCAGTATTTT
CDR3 protein: CASSQEGPGAGSRDTQYF

clone size: NA
J gene: TRBJ2-2
V gene: TRBV7-3
D gene: NA
CDR3 DNA: TGTGCCAGCAGCGTCACAGGTGCGAACACCGGGGAGCTGTTTTTT
CDR3 protein: CASSVTGANTGELFF

clone size: NA
J gene: TRBJ1-2
V gene: TRBV2
D gene: NA
CDR3 DNA: TGTGCCAGCAGTGAAAATCGGGGTTCTGGCTACACCTTC
CDR3 protein: CASSENRGSGYTF

clone size: NA
J gene: TRBJ2-3
V gene: TRBV5-6
D gene: NA
CDR3 DNA: TGTGCCAGCAGCTTGCACCAGAAAGATACGCAGTATTTT
CDR3 protein: CASSLHQKDTQYF

clone size: NA
J gene: TRBJ2-2
V gene: TRBV29-1
D gene: NA
CDR3 DNA: TGCAGCGTTGTTGCAGGGGAGCTGTTTTTT
CDR3 protein: CSVVAGELFF